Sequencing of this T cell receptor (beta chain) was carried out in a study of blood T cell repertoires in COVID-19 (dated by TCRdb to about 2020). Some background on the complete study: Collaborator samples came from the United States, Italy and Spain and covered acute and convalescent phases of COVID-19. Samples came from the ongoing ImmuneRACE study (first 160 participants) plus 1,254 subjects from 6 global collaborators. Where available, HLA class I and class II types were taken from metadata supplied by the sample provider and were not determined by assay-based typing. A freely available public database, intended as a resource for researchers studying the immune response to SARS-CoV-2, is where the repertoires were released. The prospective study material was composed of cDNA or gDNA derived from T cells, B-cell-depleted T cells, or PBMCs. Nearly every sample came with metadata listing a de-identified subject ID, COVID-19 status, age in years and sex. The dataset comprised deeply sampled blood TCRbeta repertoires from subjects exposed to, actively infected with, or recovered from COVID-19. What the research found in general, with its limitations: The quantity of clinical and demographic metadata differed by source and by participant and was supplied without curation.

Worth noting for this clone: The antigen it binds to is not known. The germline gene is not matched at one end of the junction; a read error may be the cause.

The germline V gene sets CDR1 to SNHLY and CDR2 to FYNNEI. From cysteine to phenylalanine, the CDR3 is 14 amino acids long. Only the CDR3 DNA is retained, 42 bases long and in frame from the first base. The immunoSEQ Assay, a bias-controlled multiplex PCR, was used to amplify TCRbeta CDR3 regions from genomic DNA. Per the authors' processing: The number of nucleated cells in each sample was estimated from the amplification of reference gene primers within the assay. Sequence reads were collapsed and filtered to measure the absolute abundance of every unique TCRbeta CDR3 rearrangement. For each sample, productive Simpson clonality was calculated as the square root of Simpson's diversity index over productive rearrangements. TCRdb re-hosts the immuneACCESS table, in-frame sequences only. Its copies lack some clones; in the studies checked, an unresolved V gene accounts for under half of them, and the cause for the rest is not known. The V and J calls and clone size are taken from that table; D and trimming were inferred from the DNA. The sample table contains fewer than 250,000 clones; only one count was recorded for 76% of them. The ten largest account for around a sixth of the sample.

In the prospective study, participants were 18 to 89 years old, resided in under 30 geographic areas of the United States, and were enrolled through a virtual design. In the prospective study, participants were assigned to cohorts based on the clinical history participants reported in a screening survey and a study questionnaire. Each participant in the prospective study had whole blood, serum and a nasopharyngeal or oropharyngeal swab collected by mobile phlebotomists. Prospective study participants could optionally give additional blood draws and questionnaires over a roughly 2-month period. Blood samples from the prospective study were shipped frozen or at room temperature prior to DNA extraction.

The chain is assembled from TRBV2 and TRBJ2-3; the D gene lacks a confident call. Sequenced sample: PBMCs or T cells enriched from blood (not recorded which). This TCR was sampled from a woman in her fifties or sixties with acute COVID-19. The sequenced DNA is TGTGCCAGCGGTGATCTCCGGGGCACAGATACGCAGTATTTT. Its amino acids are CASGDLRGTDTQYF.